These 23 T cell receptor beta chains were all obtained from the same sample, sequenced in a study of cytomegalovirus exposure and HLA in healthy donors. With 60 Vbeta and 13 Jbeta primers, the PCR was carried out. Method: immunoSEQ multiplex PCR; TCRdb's copy keeps in-frame clones and lacks some. The data show about 160,000 clones, 79% seen once. The sequencing sample was made of PBMCs. These receptors were collected from a man aged 35-49 years in good health and CMV-seronegative.

The chain uses TRBV5-6 and TRBJ2-5; a possible D gene is TRBD1 (6 bases). The CDR3 contains 15 residues. Germline V lookup: CDR1 SGHDT, CDR2 YYEEEE. V was pared by 6 bases and J by 0 bases, with 15 bases between. CDR3 nucleotide sequence: TGTGCCAGCACCGCGATCAGGGGATACCAAGAGACCCAGTACTTC. It encodes CASTAIRGYQETQYF.

The chain links TRBV5-1 to TRBJ2-1, with 7 bases aligning to TRBD2. V dropped 4 bases and J dropped 10; count of bases not matched to a gene: 11. The CDR3 extends over 14 amino acids. Looked up from germline, CDR1 is SGHRS and CDR2 is YFSETQ. CDR3 protein: CASSPGTTRREQFF. CDR3 sequence (DNA): TGCGCCAGCAGCCCCGGGACTACCCGGCGGGAGCAGTTCTTC.

This clone was observed a few times. The chain couples TRBV5-1 to TRBJ2-1; 7 nucleotides agree with TRBD2. V lost 4 bases, J lost 4 bases, and 8 bases stayed unmatched. The CDR3 totals 15 residues. Germline CDR1 SGHRS, CDR2 YFSETQ. The CDR3 region has the DNA TGCGCCAGCAGCCCTGGGACTACAAATTACAATGAGCAGTTCTTC. Translation: CASSPGTTNYNEQFF.

The V call is TRBV4-2, the J call TRBJ2-1; 7 bases are a match to TRBD2. The CDR3 consists of 15 residues. J was trimmed by 4 bases and V by 1 base; bases with no gene match: 4. Germline V CDR1 and CDR2: LGHNA, YNFKEQ. CDR3 bases: TGTGCCAGCAGCCAAGTCGCGGGAGTTTACAATGAGCAGTTCTTC. Residues: CASSQVAGVYNEQFF.

The CDR3 region is CATSRDFSGNTIYF. The CDR3 nucleotides are TGTGCCACCAGCAGAGACTTCTCTGGAAACACCATATATTTT. The chain employs TRBV15 and TRBJ1-3; D remains unclear. The CDR3 is made up of 14 amino acids. Trimming removed 0 bases from V and 0 bases from J, with 3 bases in between. Germline loops: CDR1 LNHNV, CDR2 YYDKDF (reference sequence).

This clone was counted a few times. In DNA form, the CDR3 reads TGTGCCAGTAGGGAGGGCCAGACCCAGTACTTC. This gives the protein CASREGQTQYF. The V call is TRBV19, the J call TRBJ2-5; D might be TRBD2 (6 bases). Germline V lookup: CDR1 LNHDA, CDR2 SQIVND (reference sequence). There are 11 residues in the CDR3. Trimming pared 6 bases from V and 6 bases from J, leaving 8 bases between.

The V and J genes are TRBV18 and TRBJ2-2, with unresolved D. This CDR3 is 16 amino acids long. The germline V gene encodes CDR1 KGHSH and CDR2 LQKENI. V was trimmed by 0 bases and J by 0 bases, leaving 8 bases between them. The DNA of the CDR3 is TGTGCCAGCTCACCACCGAACAGAGCGAACACCGGGGAGCTGTTTTTT. Its protein is CASSPPNRANTGELFF.

The table lists this clone with a few counts. The chain combines TRBV11-2 with TRBJ2-2; D is undetermined. The CDR3 consists of 12 residues. CDR1 and CDR2 (germline): SGHAT, FQNNGV. V gave up 4 bases and J gave up 5 bases, with 5 bases separating them. DNA for the CDR3: TGTGCCAGCAGCTCAACAACCGGGGAGCTGTTTTTT. This encodes CASSSTTGELFF. Full variable domain (rest looked up from reference TRBV11-2 and TRBJ2-2): EAGVAQSPRYKIIEKRQSVAFWCNPISGHATLYWYQQILGQGPKLLIQFQNNGVVDDSQLPKDRFSAERLKGVDSTLKIQPAKLEDSAVYLCASSSTTGELFFGEGSRLTVL.

The chain uses TRBV7-2 and TRBJ2-2, with TRBD1 as a possible D gene (6 bases). The germline V gene encodes CDR1 SGHTA and CDR2 FQGNSA. This CDR3 has 14 amino acids. Trimming shortened V by 3 bases and J by 5 bases, and 10 bases separated the two germline ends. CDR3 nucleotide sequence: TGTGCCAGCAGCTTCGGGACACTAACCGGGGAGCTGTTTTTT. Its translation: CASSFGTLTGELFF.

The CDR3 region is CASSLVLAGGPWQETQYF. Written as DNA, the CDR3 is TGTGCCAGCAGCTTGGTCCTAGCGGGAGGGCCTTGGCAAGAGACCCAGTACTTC. This sequence joins TRBV5-6 and TRBJ2-5; the match to TRBD2 covers 12 bases. This CDR3 is built from 18 residues. Germline V lookup: CDR1 SGHDT, CDR2 YYEEEE. V trimming: 0 bases; J trimming: 2 bases; junction bases outside the gene matches: 8.

V usage is TRBV28 and J usage is TRBJ1-2, with D uncertain. Germline V CDR1 and CDR2: MDHEN, SYDVKM. V lost 7 bases, J lost 6 bases, and 21 bases lay in between. This CDR3 spans 15 amino acids. CDR3 nucleotides: TGTGCCAGCAATTCAGTAGGACTTAGAGAAAATGGCTACACCTTC. Translation gives CASNSVGLRENGYTF.

This clone occurred once. The V call is TRBV14, the J call TRBJ2-1, with D possibly matching TRBD2 (6 bases). The CDR3 is made up of 17 amino acids. V dropped 1 base and J dropped 0 bases, with 13 bases sitting between them. Germline V CDR1 and CDR2: SGHDN, FVKESK. The CDR3 region has the DNA TGTGCCAGCAGCCAAGGACCCGGGAGTCACTCCTACAATGAGCAGTTCTTC. As protein: CASSQGPGSHSYNEQFF.

This sequence joins TRBV9 and TRBJ2-1; 8 bases map to TRBD2. CDR1 is SGDLS and CDR2 is YYNGEE in the germline V gene. The CDR3 contains 14 residues. V was pared by 3 bases and J by 8 bases, with 7 bases of the junction left unmatched. In DNA, the CDR3 is TGTGCCAGCAGCGCGAGCGGGAGTCAGCATGAGCAGTTCTTC. Translating it yields CASSASGSQHEQFF. Drawing the rest from reference TRBV9 and TRBJ2-1, the complete variable domain is DSGVTQTPKHLITATGQRVTLRCSPRSGDLSVYWYQQSLDQGLQFLIQYYNGEERAKGNILERFSAQQFPDLHSELNLSSLELGDSALYFCASSASGSQHEQFFGPGTRLTVL.

This clone has more than one count but fewer than ten. The chain carries TRBV5-5 and TRBJ2-5; TRBD1 matches at 10 bases. Trimming took 2 bases from V and 2 from J; bases not matched to a gene: 3. The CDR3 runs 15 residues. From germline, CDR1 is SGHKS and CDR2 YYEKEE (reference sequence). This chain's CDR3 is CASSFGDRGQETQYF. DNA for the CDR3: TGTGCCAGCAGCTTCGGGGACAGGGGACAAGAGACCCAGTACTTC.

This chain connects TRBV9 to TRBJ2-7, with 7 bases lining up with TRBD2. The CDR3 extends over 15 amino acids. J lost 6 bases, V lost 0 bases, and 9 bases had no gene match. Germline CDR1 SGDLS, CDR2 YYNGEE. The CDR3 loop is CASSVAFAGAGEQYF. For the CDR3, the DNA is TGTGCCAGCAGCGTAGCTTTCGCGGGAGCTGGCGAGCAGTACTTC.

The chain uses TRBV25-1 and TRBJ1-1, with D tentatively TRBD1 (6 bases). CDR3 length: 17 amino acids. Germline lookup yields CDR1 MGHDK and CDR2 SYGVNS. The ends were cut back, 7 bases at V and 6 bases at J, with 27 bases in the middle. CDR3 bases: TGTGCCAGCACCCGAGGAACAGGGTGGTTTTCTTGCTCTGAAGCTTTCTTT. It is translated as CASTRGTGWFSCSEAFF.

The rearrangement joins TRBV6-1 to TRBJ1-2, with 10 bases fitting TRBD1. This CDR3 is 14 amino acids long. Trimming took 6 bases from V and 3 from J; bases not matched to a gene: 4. Germline V gene lookup returns CDR1 MNHNS and CDR2 SASEGT. Here the CDR3 reads CASSPGTGDYGYTF. CDR3 DNA sequence: TGTGCCAGCAGCCCCGGGACAGGGGACTATGGCTACACCTTC.

The chain couples TRBV5-1 to TRBJ2-5; 10 bases fit TRBD1. Trimming at V came to 3 bases and at J to 7 bases, leaving 9 bases not matched to a gene. Germline CDR1 and CDR2: SGHRS and YFSETQ. CDR3 length: 15 amino acids. CDR3 DNA sequence: TGCGCCAGCAGCTCCGGGACAGGGGCGATGTGGACCCAGTACTTC. Translation gives CASSSGTGAMWTQYF.

This clone came up a few times. The V and J genes are TRBV28 and TRBJ2-1; unclear D gene. The germline V gene has CDR1 MDHEN and CDR2 SYDVKM. The CDR3 runs 15 residues. V lost 3 bases and J lost 8, with 17 bases in between. The CDR3 loop reads CASSLRDAAVDEQFF. CDR3 bases: TGTGCCAGCAGTTTGAGAGATGCCGCTGTCGATGAGCAGTTCTTC.

The chain combines TRBV18 with TRBJ2-3, with D perhaps matching TRBD1 (5 bases). CDR1 and CDR2 from the germline V gene are KGHSH and LQKENI. The V gene lost 2 bases and the J gene lost 5 bases, with 11 bases spanning the gap. CDR3 length: 14 residues. CDR3 DNA: TGTGCCAGCTCACCAGGGCAGGGAAGAGATACGCAGTATTTT. Its protein product is CASSPGQGRDTQYF.

The genes are TRBV19 and TRBJ2-1; D is perhaps TRBD2 (5 bases). V lost 5 bases and J 2 bases, leaving 10 bases between the germline ends. The CDR3 has 14 amino acids. Germline V gene data show CDR1 as LNHDA and CDR2 as SQIVND (reference sequence). DNA of the CDR3: TGTGCCAGTAGTGCCCGGACTGCCTACAATGAGCAGTTCTTC. Protein: CASSARTAYNEQFF.

The chain recombines TRBV5-1 with TRBJ1-5; 8 bases fit TRBD1. Germline assignment: CDR1 SGHRS and CDR2 YFSETQ. The CDR3 is 15 residues long. With V trimmed by 5 bases and J by 5 bases, 9 bases remained unmatched. The chain's CDR3 is CASSFGTGRDQPQHF. In DNA form, the CDR3 reads TGCGCCAGCAGTTTCGGGACAGGACGAGATCAGCCCCAGCATTTT.

V gene TRBV28 combines with J gene TRBJ1-6; a weak D match, TRBD1 (5 bases). The CDR3 runs 14 residues. Germline loops: CDR1 MDHEN, CDR2 SYDVKM. Between the trimmed V and J ends, which lost 6 bases and 8 bases, there was a span of 14 bases. The CDR3: CASRSGGGDSPLHF. The CDR3 DNA reads TGTGCCAGCAGGTCGGGTGGGGGGGATTCACCCCTCCACTTT.